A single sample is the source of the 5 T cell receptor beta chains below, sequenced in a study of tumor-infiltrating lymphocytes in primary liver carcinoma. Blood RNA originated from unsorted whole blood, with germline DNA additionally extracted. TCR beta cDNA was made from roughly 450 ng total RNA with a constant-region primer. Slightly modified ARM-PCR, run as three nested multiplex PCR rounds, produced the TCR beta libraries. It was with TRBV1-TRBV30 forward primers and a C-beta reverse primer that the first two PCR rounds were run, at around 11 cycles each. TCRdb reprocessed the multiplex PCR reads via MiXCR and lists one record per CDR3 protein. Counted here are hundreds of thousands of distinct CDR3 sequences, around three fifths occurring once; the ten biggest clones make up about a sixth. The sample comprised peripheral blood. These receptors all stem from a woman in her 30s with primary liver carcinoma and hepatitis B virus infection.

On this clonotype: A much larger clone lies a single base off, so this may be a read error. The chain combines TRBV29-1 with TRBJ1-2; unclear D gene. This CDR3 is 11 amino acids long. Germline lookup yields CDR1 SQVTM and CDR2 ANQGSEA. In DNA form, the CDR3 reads TGCAACGCGGAATCCTCGGGGGGCTACACCTTC. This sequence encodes CNAESSGGYTF. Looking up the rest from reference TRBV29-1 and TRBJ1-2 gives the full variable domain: SAVISQKPSRDICQRGTSLTIQCQVDSQVTMMFWYRQQPGQSLTLIATANQGSEATYESGFVIDKFPISRPNLTFSTLTVSNMSPEDSSIYLCNAESSGGYTFGSGTRLTVV.

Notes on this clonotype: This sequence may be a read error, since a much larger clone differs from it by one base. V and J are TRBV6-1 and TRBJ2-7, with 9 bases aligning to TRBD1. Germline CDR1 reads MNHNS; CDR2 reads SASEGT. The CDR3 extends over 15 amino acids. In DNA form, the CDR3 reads TGTGTCAGCAGTCCCGGGACAGGGTCGAACTACGAGCAGTACTTC. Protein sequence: CVSSPGTGSNYEQYF.

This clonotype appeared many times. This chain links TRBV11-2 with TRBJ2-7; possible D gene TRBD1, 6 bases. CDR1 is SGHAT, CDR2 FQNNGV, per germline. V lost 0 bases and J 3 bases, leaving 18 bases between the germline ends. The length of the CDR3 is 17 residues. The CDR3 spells CASSLESQGKGSYEQYF. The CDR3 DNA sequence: TGTGCCAGCAGCTTAGAGTCCCAGGGGAAGGGGAGCTACGAGCAGTACTTC.

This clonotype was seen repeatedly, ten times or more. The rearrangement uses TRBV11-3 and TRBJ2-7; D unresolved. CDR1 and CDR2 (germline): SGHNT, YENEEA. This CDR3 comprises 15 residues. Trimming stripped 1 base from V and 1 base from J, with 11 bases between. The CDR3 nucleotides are TGTGCCAGCAGCTTAGGCTCGTCACCGTCCTACGAGCAGTACTTC. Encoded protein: CASSLGSSPSYEQYF.

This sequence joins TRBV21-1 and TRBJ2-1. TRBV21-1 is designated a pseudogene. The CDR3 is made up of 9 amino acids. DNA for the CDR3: TGTGCCAGCAGCAAAGGAGGTTTCTTC. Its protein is CASSKGGFF.